This is a list of T cell receptor beta chains from one sample in a study of blood T cell repertoires in COVID-19. Clones were read by immunoSEQ multiplex PCR, and TCRdb kept only the in-frame ones, dropping some. The table includes roughly 180,000 clones, around 85% detected once. Sequencing used peripheral blood. These TCRs come from a man in his sixties with acute or convalescent COVID-19. Each CDR3 is given with its conserved first and last residue. D genes are given only for firm matches. Some rows have no size entry. The others give once, few or many, or a class for an expanded clone.

>TRBJ2-7|NA|TRBV2|NA
CASTPGGVGEQYF
TGTGCCAGCACCCCCGGAGGGGTAGGGGAGCAGTACTTC
>TRBJ1-6|NA|TRBV5-1|NA
CASSLIGTQKGNSPLHF
TGCGCCAGCAGCTTGATTGGGACTCAAAAAGGGAATTCACCCCTCCACTTT
>TRBJ1-5|NA|TRBV5-6|TRBD1
CASSAETGVQPQHF
TGTGCCAGCAGCGCGGAGACAGGGGTTCAGCCCCAGCATTTT
>TRBJ1-5|NA|TRBV24-1|NA
CATSDLGQAQHF
TGTGCCACCAGTGATTTGGGGCAGGCCCAGCATTTT
>TRBJ2-1|NA|TRBV28|TRBD2
CASSLKREGGWDNEQFF
TGTGCCAGCAGCCTCAAGCGGGAGGGAGGATGGGACAATGAGCAGTTCTTC
>TRBJ1-3|NA|TRBV7-2|NA
CASSFQSATGNTIYF
TGTGCCAGCAGCTTTCAGAGCGCGACTGGAAACACCATATATTTT
>TRBJ2-7|NA|TRBV6-2/TRBV6-3|NA
CASSSPAISRTQYEQYF
TGTGCCAGCAGTTCTCCCGCGATATCCCGGACTCAGTACGAGCAGTACTTC
>TRBJ1-5|NA|TRBV7-8|NA
CASSLVGSSNQPQHF
TGTGCCAGCAGCTTAGTTGGGAGTAGCAATCAGCCCCAGCATTTT
>TRBJ1-2|NA|TRBV5-6|NA
CASSYRANYGYTF
TGTGCCAGCAGCTACAGGGCCAACTATGGCTACACCTTC
>TRBJ1-2|NA|TRBV9|TRBD1
CASSVGTGAYGYTF
TGTGCCAGCAGCGTAGGAACAGGGGCCTATGGCTACACCTTC
>TRBJ2-5|NA|TRBV28|NA
CASSLVDETQYF
TGTGCCAGCTCTCTAGTTGATGAGACCCAGTACTTC
>TRBJ1-1|NA|TRBV3-1/TRBV3-2|TRBD1
CASSPGGFTEAFF
TGTGCCAGCAGCCCAGGGGGCTTCACTGAAGCTTTCTTT
>TRBJ2-1|NA|TRBV29-1|TRBD2
CSVGRTSGDNEQFF
TGCAGCGTAGGAAGGACTAGCGGAGACAATGAGCAGTTCTTC
>TRBJ2-1|NA|TRBV10-2|TRBD1
CASSEVRGQNYNEQFF
TGCGCCAGCAGTGAGGTCAGGGGGCAGAACTACAATGAGCAGTTCTTC
>TRBJ2-7|NA|TRBV3-1/TRBV3-2|TRBD2
CASRLWAGEGYEQYF
TGTGCCAGCAGACTCTGGGCGGGAGAAGGATACGAGCAGTACTTC
>TRBJ2-1|NA|TRBV29-1|TRBD1
CSVEPGTGNNEQFF
TGCAGCGTCGAGCCCGGGACAGGGAATAATGAGCAGTTCTTC
>TRBJ1-1|NA|TRBV6-1|NA
CASSERGSTEAFF
TGTGCCAGCAGTGAACGTGGCAGCACTGAAGCTTTCTTT
>TRBJ1-4|NA|TRBV5-1|NA
CASSPPEGGTSEKLFF
TGCGCCAGCAGCCCGCCGGAGGGAGGGACTAGTGAAAAACTGTTTTTT
>TRBJ2-3|NA|TRBV5-1|NA
CASSFRQGGDTQYF
TGCGCCAGCAGCTTTCGCCAGGGGGGAGATACGCAGTATTTT
>TRBJ2-5|NA|TRBV11-2|TRBD2
CASSLAGGSGETQYF
TGTGCCAGCAGCTTAGCGGGAGGGTCAGGGGAGACCCAGTACTTC
>TRBJ2-2|NA|TRBV4-1|NA
CASSPRVSGTGELFF
TGCGCCAGCAGCCCTCGGGTCTCAGGGACCGGGGAGCTGTTTTTT
>TRBJ1-2|few|TRBV6-5|NA
CASSSRTRVNGYTF
TGTGCCAGCAGTTCTCGGACACGGGTAAACGGCTACACCTTC
>TRBJ2-1|few|TRBV7-2|NA
CASSPTGAFAYNEQFF
TGTGCCAGCAGCCCGACTGGGGCCTTCGCCTACAATGAGCAGTTCTTC
>TRBJ1-5|few|TRBV28|TRBD1
CASTRTGGLDQPQHF
TGTGCCAGCACCCGGACAGGGGGCTTGGATCAGCCCCAGCATTTT
>TRBJ1-4|few|TRBV6-5|NA
CASNPGNDKKLFF
TGTGCCAGCAATCCCGGGAACGATAAAAAACTGTTTTTT
>TRBJ1-1|NA|TRBV10-3|NA
CAISEGRAKNTEAFF
TGTGCCATCAGTGAAGGCAGGGCAAAGAACACTGAAGCTTTCTTT
>TRBJ2-3|NA|TRBV6-6|TRBD2
CASRPSAGLSTDTQYF
TGTGCCAGCAGACCCTCAGCGGGACTTAGCACAGATACGCAGTATTTT
>TRBJ2-1|NA|TRBV5-4|NA
CASSWLGGRNDEQFF
TGTGCCAGCAGCTGGTTGGGGGGGCGAAATGATGAGCAGTTCTTC
>TRBJ1-1|NA|TRBV29-1|NA
CSVEHRMNTEAFF
TGCAGCGTGGAGCACCGTATGAACACTGAAGCTTTCTTT
>TRBJ2-5|NA|TRBV4-2|TRBD2
CASSQRATGTSGSSGETQYF
TGTGCCAGCAGCCAAAGGGCTACCGGGACTAGCGGGAGCTCCGGGGAGACCCAGTACTTC
>TRBJ1-6|NA|TRBV3-1/TRBV3-2|NA
CASSPSGTVPNSPLHF
TGTGCCAGCAGCCCGAGCGGAACAGTCCCCAATTCACCCCTCCACTTT
>TRBJ2-1|NA|TRBV5-5|NA
CASSSGAGYNEQFF
TGTGCCAGCAGCTCAGGGGCAGGGTACAATGAGCAGTTCTTC
>TRBJ1-6|few|TRBV13|TRBD1
CASSLGGRGLSPLHF
TGTGCCAGCAGCTTAGGAGGCAGGGGGCTTTCACCCCTCCACTTT
>TRBJ1-6|NA|TRBV3-1/TRBV3-2|NA
CASSQTGRDSPLHF
TGTGCCAGCAGCCAGACAGGTCGGGATTCACCCCTCCACTTT
>TRBJ2-6|NA|TRBV5-1|TRBD2
CASSLKFLAGGANVLTF
TGCGCCAGCAGCTTGAAGTTCCTAGCGGGTGGGGCCAACGTCCTGACTTTC
>TRBJ1-2|NA|TRBV15|TRBD1
CATSRDVPGTGVGGYTF
TGTGCCACCAGCAGAGACGTACCCGGGACAGGGGTCGGTGGCTACACCTTC
>TRBJ1-1|NA|TRBV6-5|TRBD1
CASSYSGQGRPEAFF
TGTGCCAGCAGTTACTCCGGACAGGGGAGGCCTGAAGCTTTCTTT
>TRBJ1-3|few|TRBV27|TRBD1
CASRRGGPSGNTIYF
TGTGCCAGCAGACGAGGGGGCCCCTCTGGAAACACCATATATTTT
>TRBJ1-6|NA|TRBV28|TRBD1
CASSLRTGRPPLHF
TGTGCCAGCAGTCTCCGGACAGGGAGGCCACCCCTCCACTTT
>TRBJ1-6|once|TRBV7-2|NA
CASSLAVRDESPLHF
TGTGCCAGCAGCTTAGCGGTCAGGGATGAGTCACCCCTCCACTTT
>TRBJ1-5|NA|TRBV18|TRBD1
CASSPPGQANQPQHF
TGTGCCAGCTCACCACCGGGACAGGCCAATCAGCCCCAGCATTTT
>TRBJ1-1|NA|TRBV9|NA
CASSLYDRMNTEAFF
TGTGCCAGCAGCCTCTACGACAGAATGAACACTGAAGCTTTCTTT
>TRBJ2-3|NA|TRBV9|TRBD2
CASSSSGSGDTQYF
TGTGCCAGCAGCTCGAGCGGGAGCGGAGATACGCAGTATTTT
>TRBJ1-4|NA|TRBV24-1|NA
CATSYFSREGEKLFF
TGTGCCACCTCATACTTCTCCCGGGAGGGAGAAAAACTGTTTTTT
>TRBJ1-2|once|TRBV19|TRBD1
CASSPKDRAKGYTF
TGTGCCAGTAGTCCCAAGGACAGGGCAAAGGGCTACACCTTC
>TRBJ2-7|few|TRBV5-4|TRBD1
CASSLRDSSIDEQYF
TGTGCCAGCAGCTTGAGGGACAGTTCGATAGACGAGCAGTACTTC
>TRBJ2-3|NA|TRBV7-9|TRBD2
CASSLAGGRDTQYF
TGTGCCAGCTCCCTGGCGGGAGGGAGAGATACGCAGTATTTT
>TRBJ1-2|NA|TRBV9|NA
CASSGTDSYGYTF
TGTGCCAGCAGCGGAACAGATTCCTATGGCTACACCTTC
>TRBJ2-1|NA|TRBV11-2|TRBD1
CASSFLGQAGEEQFF
TGTGCCAGCAGCTTTCTAGGACAGGCCGGGGAAGAGCAGTTCTTC
>TRBJ1-5|NA|TRBV6-4|NA
CASSDRSLQPQHF
TGTGCCAGCAGTGATCGGAGCCTTCAGCCCCAGCATTTT
>TRBJ2-1|once|TRBV6-4|NA
CASSQGFGNEQFF
TGTGCCAGCAGTCAGGGGTTTGGGAATGAGCAGTTCTTC
>TRBJ2-5|NA|TRBV28|TRBD1
CASNIQGVGETQYF
TGTGCCAGCAACATACAGGGGGTGGGGGAGACCCAGTACTTC
>TRBJ2-7|NA|TRBV10-3|NA
CALSTGTREQYF
TGTGCCCTATCTACAGGGACGAGAGAGCAGTACTTC
>TRBJ1-2|NA|TRBV27|NA
CASSPNRVLGYGYTF
TGTGCCAGCAGCCCGAATCGGGTCCTCGGGTATGGCTACACCTTC
>TRBJ1-3|once|TRBV10-3|NA
CAISETRRGGAGNTIYF
TGTGCCATCAGTGAGACTAGACGGGGAGGTGCTGGAAACACCATATATTTT
>TRBJ2-5|NA|TRBV9|NA
CASSVDMSETQYF
TGTGCCAGCAGCGTAGATATGTCGGAGACCCAGTACTTC
>TRBJ1-1|few|TRBV19|TRBD1
CASRRQGVSTEAFF
TGTGCCAGTAGAAGACAGGGTGTCAGCACTGAAGCTTTCTTT
>TRBJ1-2|NA|TRBV6-5|NA
CASSFFRSPFSYTF
TGTGCCAGCAGTTTTTTTCGGAGCCCCTTCAGCTACACCTTC
>TRBJ2-7|once|TRBV5-6|NA
CASSLGGYEQYF
TGTGCCAGCAGCTTAGGGGGCTACGAGCAGTACTTC